Listed below are T cell receptor beta chains from one sample, sequenced in a study of shared clonotypes between healthy human individuals. Sequencing used immunoSEQ multiplex PCR; TCRdb keeps in-frame clones, though not all of them. The repertoire holds about 660,000 clones, approximately 79% seen once, with approximately 1.6% in the top ten. The specimen sequenced was memory CD4+ T cells sorted from blood. These receptors were obtained from a young woman in good health. Both conserved end residues are part of each CDR3. A D gene is named only where the DNA matches it firmly. The size entry is marked missing in some rows and otherwise reads once, few, many or a size class.

v_call	j_call	clone_size	d_call	cdr3_aa	cdr3_nt
TRBV7-7	TRBJ2-1	NA	NA	CASSLTGSSYNEQFF	TGTGCCAGCAGCTTAACTGGGAGCTCCTACAATGAGCAGTTCTTC
TRBV25-1	TRBJ2-7	NA	NA	CASSPVGVSSYEQYF	TGTGCCAGCTCTCCTGTTGGGGTTAGCTCCTACGAGCAGTACTTC
TRBV7-9	TRBJ2-7	NA	TRBD2	CARTSAGGTYEQYF	TGTGCCAGGACTTCGGCGGGAGGGACCTACGAGCAGTACTTC
TRBV30	TRBJ2-3	NA	TRBD2	CAWRLGLADTDTQYF	TGTGCCTGGAGGCTAGGACTAGCGGACACAGATACGCAGTATTTT
TRBV19	TRBJ1-2	few	NA	CASSMEGRGGYTF	TGTGCCAGTAGTATGGAGGGGAGGGGTGGCTACACCTTC
TRBV27	TRBJ2-7	NA	NA	CASSGDTWASEQYF	TGTGCCAGCAGTGGGGACACCTGGGCGTCCGAGCAGTACTTC
TRBV30	TRBJ2-2	NA	TRBD1	CAWKGGTGGTGELFF	TGTGCCTGGAAGGGTGGGACAGGGGGCACCGGGGAGCTGTTTTTT
TRBV2	TRBJ2-2	few	NA	CASSSLSGELFF	TGTGCCAGCAGTTCGTTGAGCGGGGAGCTGTTTTTT
TRBV5-1	TRBJ2-7	NA	TRBD1	CASRSGQVSSYEQYF	TGCGCCAGCAGGTCCGGACAGGTTAGCTCCTACGAGCAGTACTTC
TRBV7-8	TRBJ1-1	NA	NA	CASRLTRTYTEAFF	TGTGCCAGCAGACTAACACGGACGTACACTGAAGCTTTCTTT